The entry below describes one TCR beta chain. This clone was observed a handful of times. Its cognate antigen has yet to be identified. A far larger clone is a single base away, which makes a read error likely. Donors were healthy HIV-negative adults with no recently reported acute infections or vaccinations. Only Caucasian adults living in Nashville, Tennessee, USA were represented among the donors. For unsorted samples, tens of millions of PBMCs were counted and genomic DNA was extracted with the QIAamp DNA Blood Mini kit. Blood was collected by leukapheresis, and PBMCs were isolated by Ficoll-Histopaque density gradient centrifugation and then cryopreserved in liquid nitrogen vapor phase. TCR CDR3 regions were amplified from genomic DNA by multiplex PCR using the deep immunoSEQ assay. Extracted genomic DNA from each cell subset was distributed evenly across all wells of several immunoSEQ 96-well plates, and each plate was treated as a replicate. For unsorted PBMC, roughly 300 ng of genomic DNA, equivalent to 30,000 to 35,000 T cell genomes, went into each replicate PCR. Ten immunoSEQ deep assay plates were used to sequence the unsorted PBMC genomic DNA. Purified libraries were measured with a Qubit 3.0 fluorometer, size-checked on a Bioanalyzer 2100, and measured again with the KAPA Library Quantification kit. Every immunoSEQ 96-well plate was sequenced on a separate single-read 150-cycle Illumina NextSeq 550 flow cell. The authors' analysis ran thus. Because only junctional sequences without quality scores were contained in the immunoSEQ output, filtering matching that applied to full-length reads could not be performed. Sequences were annotated with PyIR, a Python wrapper for IgBLAST v1.9, and V/J genes and CDR3 were assigned using IMGT germline references. Reads were removed for weak V/J assignments (E-value above 1e-6), missing CDR3, stop codons, out-of-frame junctions, or ambiguous translated residues. V3J clonotypes were defined as sequences sharing an identical inferred V gene, J gene, and CDR3 amino acid sequence. To compute the percentage overlap between repertoires, the number of shared unique clonotypes was divided by the size of the smaller repertoire. RTK rarefaction, the Chao1 estimator, and Recon v2.1 estimates of unobserved clonotypes were used to assess repertoire richness. Sourced from immuneACCESS, this table was stored by TCRdb with only in-frame sequences that have V and J called. A share of the clones is absent; for the studies checked, an unresolved V gene accounts for under half, and the remainder has no known explanation. V, J and clone size are taken as reported in that table, and D and trimming were inferred from the DNA itself. The sample contains approximately 470,000 clones, approximately 81% of them found a single time. The ten largest make up roughly an eighth of the sample.

This record comes from a study of shared clonotypes between healthy human individuals (TCRdb year 2020). Some background on the complete study: The cohort included a few men and a couple of women between 18 and 49 years of age. The study deeply sequenced blood TCR repertoires of five healthy adults to estimate repertoire size and the extent of clonotype sharing between individuals. Libraries were prepared and TCR repertoires were sequenced by different laboratories using diverse techniques, in order to increase sequencing depth and limit assay-specific biases. Leukapheresis yielded between about 0.94 and 9 billion PBMCs per donor.

Summary of the overall study and its limitations: Sampling was limited to blood, and TCR repertoires in tissue likely differ from TCR repertoires in blood. Pairwise subsampling indicated that sequencing depth was expected to affect the degree of clonotype sharing among donors. Because the study included only a small number of donors, the genetic and exposure-history diversity represented was limited.

For this chain, trimming is 4 bases at the V end and 9 bases at the J end, and the number of junction bases without a gene match is 8. Reading the germline V gene gives CDR1 SNHLY and CDR2 FYNNEI. Counted from cysteine to phenylalanine, this CDR3 has 13 amino acids. The retained sequence is limited to the CDR3, 39 bases, with the frame set at the first base. The TCR originated in a woman aged 35 to 49 in good health. Some clones in this sample may be carry-over from other donors' samples. The chain is encoded by TRBV2 joined to TRBJ2-5, and 7 bases in between align with TRBD2. The sample taken for sequencing was PBMCs. The nucleotides read TGTGCCAGCAGTGGAACCCCCCGGGGGGCCCAGTACTTC. This encodes CASSGTPRGAQYF.